This T cell receptor (beta chain) is drawn from a study of neurological immune-mediated disorders. Time point given: longitudinal time-point 1 (baseline). 5'RACE employing 10-nucleotide random UMIs yielded the cDNA. From the 5' RACE reads, TCRdb called clonotypes with MiXCR, one entry per CDR3 protein. The profile shows more than 70,000 distinct CDR3 sequences, roughly a tenth of them singletons. This CDR3 is 15 amino acids long. The V end lost 0 bases, the J end lost 2 bases, and 9 bases lay between the germline ends. Germline V CDR1 and CDR2: SGHDT, YYEEEE. The sequencing sample was made of PBMCs. The chain carries TRBV5-6 and TRBJ2-1, with a weak D call TRBD2 (6 bases). This TCR was sampled from a man aged 30-40 years in good health. The CDR3 nucleotides read TGTGCCAGCAGCTTGGAGGGAGGTCCCTACAATGAGCAGTTCTTC. This encodes CASSLEGGPYNEQFF.